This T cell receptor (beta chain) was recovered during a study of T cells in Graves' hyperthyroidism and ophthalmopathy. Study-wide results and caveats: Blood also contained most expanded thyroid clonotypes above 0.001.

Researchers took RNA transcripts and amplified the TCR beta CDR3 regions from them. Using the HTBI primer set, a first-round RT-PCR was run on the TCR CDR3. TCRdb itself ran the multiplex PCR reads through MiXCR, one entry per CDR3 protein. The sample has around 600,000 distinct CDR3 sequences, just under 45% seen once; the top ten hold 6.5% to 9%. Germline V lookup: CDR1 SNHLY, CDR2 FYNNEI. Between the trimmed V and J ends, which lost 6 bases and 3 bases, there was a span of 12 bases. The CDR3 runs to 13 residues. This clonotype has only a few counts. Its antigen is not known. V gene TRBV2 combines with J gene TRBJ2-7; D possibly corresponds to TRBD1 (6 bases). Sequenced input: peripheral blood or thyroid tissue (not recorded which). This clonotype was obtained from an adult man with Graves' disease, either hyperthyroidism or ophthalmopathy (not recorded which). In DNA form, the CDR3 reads TGTGCCAGCAGCCTCCGGGACATCTACGAGCAGTACTTC. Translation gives CASSLRDIYEQYF.